Shown below are 12 T cell receptor beta chains from a single sample sequenced in a study of control samples from healthy donors and cancer patients. The table came from immunoSEQ multiplex PCR; TCRdb's copy has only in-frame clones and leaves some out. Among about 20,000 clones listed, 85% to 90% were seen once. Material: PBMCs. These receptors were taken from a woman aged 55 to 70 with head and neck cancer.

The chain is built from TRBV13 and TRBJ2-7; 9 nucleotides line up with TRBD2. With V trimmed by 5 bases and J by 5 bases, 19 bases remained unmatched. The CDR3 runs 18 residues. Germline V lookup: CDR1 PRHDT, CDR2 FYEKMQ (reference sequence). CDR3 loop: CASSTTLLLLAGANEQYF. The CDR3 DNA follows: TGTGCCAGCAGCACGACCCTTCTACTATTAGCGGGAGCAAACGAGCAGTACTTC.

The rearrangement links TRBV15 to TRBJ2-1, with D perhaps matching TRBD2 (6 bases). Germline V gene data show CDR1 as LNHNV and CDR2 as YYDKDF (reference sequence). CDR3 size: 14 residues. V dropped 3 bases and J dropped 1 base, with 7 bases sitting between them. The CDR3 nucleotides read TGTGCCACCAGCAGCGGGACTTCCTACAATGAGCAGTTCTTC. This translates into CATSSGTSYNEQFF.

The gene calls are TRBV10-2 and TRBJ2-5; D unclear. Deletions cut 1 base from V and 4 bases from J, with 4 bases between. Germline V gene lookup returns CDR1 WSHSY and CDR2 SAAADI. The CDR3 is 12 amino acids. DNA of the CDR3: TGCGCCAGCAGTGAGTTGGCAGAGACCCAGTACTTC. Protein sequence: CASSELAETQYF.

The rearrangement uses TRBV6-5 and TRBJ1-1; the D gene is possibly TRBD1 (5 bases). The CDR3 is 14 residues long. The germline V and J ends were trimmed by 0 bases and 4 bases, with 9 bases remaining between them. CDR1 is MNHEY and CDR2 is SVGAGI in the germline V gene. The CDR3 loop reads CASSYSGVSTEAFF. CDR3 sequence (DNA): TGTGCCAGCAGTTACTCGGGGGTGTCCACTGAAGCTTTCTTT.

The chain uses TRBV19 and TRBJ1-1, with TRBD1 matching 7 bases. The V gene's germline CDR1 is LNHDA and CDR2 SQIVND (reference sequence). The CDR3 spans 15 residues. The V and J ends lost 5 bases and 1 base, in that order; junction bases with no gene match: 7. CDR3 residues: CASSSGGLSNTEAFF. In DNA, the CDR3 is TGTGCCAGTAGTTCAGGGGGACTGTCGAACACTGAAGCTTTCTTT.

The V gene is TRBV18, the J gene TRBJ1-5, with 9 nucleotides matching TRBD1. Germline trimming cut 3 bases from V and 7 bases from J; bases unmatched to any gene: 1. This CDR3 has 13 residues. Germline V lookup: CDR1 KGHSH, CDR2 LQKENI. Written as DNA, the CDR3 is TGTGCCAGCTCACCTGACAGGGGGCAGCCCCAGCATTTT. Encoded protein: CASSPDRGQPQHF.

The genes are TRBV18 and TRBJ2-7; unclear D gene. The CDR3 has 14 residues. Germline V gene sequence: CDR1 KGHSH, CDR2 LQKENI. V was trimmed by 6 bases and J by 1 base, leaving 13 bases between them. The CDR3 here is CASSSDFLSYEQYF. The CDR3 DNA is TGTGCCAGCTCCTCCGACTTCCTATCCTACGAGCAGTACTTC.

This clone appeared once. V is TRBV19 and J is TRBJ2-1, with TRBD2 as a possible D gene (6 bases). The CDR3 consists of 15 residues. Germline values: CDR1 LNHDA, CDR2 SQIVND (reference sequence). The V and J ends lost 2 bases and 6 bases respectively, with 14 bases between them. CDR3 residues: CASSIWGGGANEQFF. Here the CDR3 DNA reads TGTGCCAGTAGTATATGGGGTGGAGGGGCCAATGAGCAGTTCTTC.

This chain joins TRBV29-1 and TRBJ2-3; D uncertain. The V end was cut by 3 bases, the J end by 6 bases, with 13 bases between. There are 13 residues in the CDR3. The V gene's germline CDR1 is SQVTM and CDR2 ANQGSEA. CDR3 amino acids: CSVEPQVADTQYF. CDR3 bases: TGCAGCGTTGAGCCCCAGGTAGCTGATACGCAGTATTTT.

The chain employs TRBV10-3 and TRBJ2-7; 10 nucleotides align to TRBD1. The CDR3 is 15 amino acids. Germline V lookup: CDR1 ENHRY, CDR2 SYGVKD. Trimming cost V 4 bases and J 2 bases; bases outside gene matches: 5. Written as DNA, the CDR3 is TGTGCCATCAGTGGACAGGGGGCGACTACCTACGAGCAGTACTTC. Its translation is CAISGQGATTYEQYF.

About this clone: Other DNA sequences in the same sample also yield this CDR3. The chain has TRBV4-1 and TRBJ1-5, with D possibly matching TRBD1 (6 bases). Trimming cost V 0 bases and J 4 bases, with 13 bases left between them. There are 16 residues in the CDR3. Looked up from germline, CDR1 is MGHRA and CDR2 is YSYEKL. The CDR3 DNA reads TGCGCCAGCAGCCAAGAGGACAGTCACGTAAATCAGCCCCAGCATTTT. It is translated as CASSQEDSHVNQPQHF.

This sequence joins TRBV5-6 and TRBJ1-1, with D perhaps TRBD1 (5 bases). Looked up from germline, CDR1 is SGHDT and CDR2 is YYEEEE. V lost 2 bases and J 1 base, leaving 6 bases between the germline ends. This CDR3 comprises 13 residues. The CDR3 reads CASSFGGNTEAFF. The CDR3 nucleotides read TGTGCCAGCAGCTTTGGGGGGAACACTGAAGCTTTCTTT.